A single sample gave rise to the 21 T cell receptor delta chains below, sequenced in a study of γδ T cells in repeated Plasmodium falciparum infection. TCRdb redid the clone calls on the multiplex PCR reads with CATT. The sample carries tens of thousands of delta-chain clones, 1.7% recorded once. Flow sorting of PBMC yielded separate Vgamma9/Vdelta2+ and Vdelta2-negative gammadelta T cell populations for bulk repertoire analysis. Source material: gamma-delta T cells from blood. The source is a pool of human donors (malaria-infected and uninfected, not separated).

With regard to this clone: A far larger clone is one base from this, pointing to a likely read error. This CDR3 is also generated by other DNA sequences in the sample. The chain is built from TRDV1 and TRDJ1, with 9 nucleotides matching TRDD3. Unmatched junction bases numbered 31, after V lost 1 base and J lost 4 bases. Germline lookup yields CDR1 TSWWSYY and CDR2 QGS. The CDR3 runs to 24 residues. DNA for the CDR3: TGTGCTCTTGGGGAACAATGGACGCTCCTTGAGTATTATTTACTAGGGGATACGCACGATAAACTCATCTTT. It specifies CALGEQWTLLEYYLLGDTHDKLIF.

In the case of this clone: A far larger clone is only one base removed, so a read error is likely. Other DNA variants within this sample encode the same CDR3. V and J are TRDV1 and TRDJ1; TRDD3 aligns across 12 bases. The CDR3 length is 25 residues. Per the germline V gene, CDR1 is TSWWSYY and CDR2 is QGS. Germline trimming cut 0 bases from V and 0 bases from J; bases unmatched to any gene: 26. DNA of the CDR3: TGTGCTCTTGGGGAACTCGGGCGCGTCTGGGGGATACGCCATCCTTCCCACTCGTACACCGATAAACTCATCTTT. Translation gives CALGELGRVWGIRHPSHSYTDKLIF.

This clone was counted at least ten times. A clone one base away is much larger, so this may be a read error. Other nucleotide sequences in the sample specify the same CDR3. The chain has TRDV1 and TRDJ1, with TRDD3 matching 13 bases. Germline trimming cut 6 bases from V and 10 bases from J; bases unmatched to any gene: 26. The CDR3 totals 20 residues. CDR1 and CDR2 (germline): TSWWSYY, QGS. CDR3: CALGPIPSSLLGDTSAPLIF. The CDR3 DNA sequence: TGTGCTCTTGGCCCTATCCCTTCCTCACTACTGGGGGATACGTCGGCGCCACTCATCTTT.

This clone was seen at least ten times. Given a much more abundant clone one base away, this may be a read error. Other DNA variants within this sample encode the same CDR3. This chain links TRDV1 with TRDJ1; no reliable D call. The CDR3 runs 18 residues. Germline V lookup: CDR1 TSWWSYY, CDR2 QGS. Trimming left V 0 bases short and J 7 bases short, with 24 bases between. For the CDR3, the DNA is TGTGCTCTTGGGGAACTTTTCCCAATTCCGGGCGAATCTGGTAAACTCATCTTT. Amino acid sequence: CALGELFPIPGESGKLIF.

This clone was observed a few times. A far larger clone is a single base away, which makes a read error likely. The sample holds other DNA sequences that translate to the same CDR3. This sequence joins TRDV1 and TRDJ1; 8 nucleotides agree with TRDD3. This CDR3 comprises 17 residues. CDR1 is TSWWSYY, CDR2 QGS, per germline. J gave up 4 bases and V 5 bases, and 15 bases lay outside the gene matches. CDR3 loop: CALGSASFWGRHDKLIF. CDR3 bases: TGTGCTCTTGGGAGCGCCTCCTTCTGGGGGAGACACGATAAACTCATCTTT.

This clone has a handful of counts. The likely explanation is a read error, given a far larger clone one base away. Different DNA sequences within this sample yield the same CDR3. CDR3 loop: CALGELLWGTSLKYTDKLIF. CDR3 DNA: TGTGCTCTTGGGGAGTTACTCTGGGGGACGAGTTTAAAGTACACTGATAAACTCATCTTT. The V gene is TRDV1, the J gene TRDJ1, with 8 bases identical to TRDD3. Germline loops: CDR1 TSWWSYY, CDR2 QGS. The CDR3 totals 20 residues.

Concerning this clone itself: TCRdb attributes to this sequence the protein of a much larger clone, which differs from the DNA translation at residue 14; a read error is likely, and the protein displayed is translated from the DNA. The chain combines TRDV2 with TRDJ1, with 9 bases matching TRDD3. Matching the DNA to germline supplied the J gene, which TCRdb does not give. The CDR3 loop spans 17 amino acids. The germline gives CDR1 GEAIGNYY, CDR2 EKD. CDR3 nucleotides: TGTGCCTGTGACACCTTACTGGGGGACCCATACACCGATATACTCATCTTT. It translates to CACDTLLGDPYTDILIF.

This clone was seen more than once but under ten times. This likely came from a read error, as a far larger clone is one base away. Distinct nucleotide sequences in the sample also encode this CDR3. V is TRDV1 and J is TRDJ1; TRDD3 matches 13 bases. The J gene, not given by TCRdb, was assigned here from a germline match of the nucleotide sequence. This CDR3 comprises 23 residues. CDR1 and CDR2 from the germline V gene are TSWWSYY and QGS. After removal of 2 bases from V and 3 bases from J, the junction contained 24 bases not matched to a gene. The CDR3 sequence: CALGEKEPYYGELGDTQADKLIF. The CDR3 bases are TGTGCTCTTGGGGAAAAGGAGCCCTACTACGGGGAACTGGGGGATACGCAAGCCGATAAACTCATCTTT.

About this clone: The protein recorded in TCRdb matches a much larger clone and deviates from this DNA's translation at residue 10, suggesting a read error; the protein here is obtained by translating the DNA. The genes are TRDV1 and TRDJ1; D is unresolved. The J gene, not given by TCRdb, was assigned here from a germline match of the nucleotide sequence. This CDR3 is 19 amino acids long. V was clipped by 2 bases and J by 2 bases, with 24 bases between them. Germline lookup yields CDR1 TSWWSYY and CDR2 QGS. The CDR3 loop is CALGEGVPRSVVCTDKLIF. CDR3 in DNA: TGTGCTCTTGGGGAAGGGGTCCCACGCAGTGTTGTATGTACCGATAAACTCATCTTT.

This clone was picked up a small number of times. This likely stems from a read error, as it lies one base from a far larger clone. Other nucleotide sequences in the sample specify the same CDR3. V is TRDV3 and J is TRDJ1, with TRDD3 matching over 9 bases. The J gene comes from matching the DNA to germline here; TCRdb lacks it. Germline loops: CDR1 TVYSNPD, CDR2 GDNSRS (reference sequence). V lost 2 bases and J lost 0; bases outside the gene matches: 25. This CDR3 spans 21 amino acids. The CDR3 region has the DNA TGTGCCTTTCGGGTGGGCATCCCCGTTGTGTACTGGGGGACGCACACCGATAAACTCATCTTT. It encodes CAFRVGIPVVYWGTHTDKLIF.

This clone was counted a few times. TCRdb's entry gives the protein of a much larger clone, which mismatches this DNA's translation at residue 8, likely from a read error; the protein reported here is translated from the DNA. This CDR3 is CALGDSASLRAGGYCPDKLIF. The CDR3 DNA is TGTGCTCTTGGGGACTCGGCCTCCCTCCGGGCTGGGGGATATTGCCCCGATAAACTCATCTTT. The V and J genes are TRDV1 and TRDJ1; 10 bases are shared with TRDD3. The J gene, not given by TCRdb, was assigned here from a germline match of the nucleotide sequence. CDR1 is TSWWSYY, CDR2 QGS, per germline. V was clipped by 3 bases and J by 3 bases; unmatched bases: 22. The CDR3 is made up of 21 amino acids.

This clone was counted only a few times. A read error likely explains why the TCRdb protein, taken from a much larger clone, differs from this DNA's translation at residue 16; the protein shown is translated from the DNA. The rearrangement uses TRDV1 and TRDJ1, with 7 bases that match TRDD3. This CDR3 has 19 amino acids. V was clipped by 4 bases and J by 9 bases; unmatched bases: 26. The germline gives CDR1 TSWWSYY, CDR2 QGS. The CDR3 reads CALGVHVGGGGPGRDELIF. The CDR3 DNA follows: TGTGCTCTTGGGGTCCATGTAGGGGGTGGGGGACCCGGCAGGGATGAACTCATCTTT.

This clone was picked up many times. This likely reflects a read error, since a far larger clone is one base away. Other DNA sequences from this sample encode an identical CDR3 as well. V usage is TRDV1 and J usage is TRDJ1, with 10 bases matching TRDD3. No J segment appears in TCRdb, so it was assigned here by matching the sequence to germline. V was pared by 1 base and J by 2 bases, with 22 bases of the junction left unmatched. CDR3 length: 22 residues. Germline V gene sequence: CDR1 TSWWSYY, CDR2 QGS. This CDR3 is CALGERPLKAWYWGMRTDKLIF. CDR3 in DNA: TGTGCTCTTGGGGAACGGCCTTTAAAGGCGTGGTACTGGGGGATGCGGACCGATAAACTCATCTTT.

This clone came up many times. Other DNA variants within this sample encode the same CDR3. The chain employs TRDV1 and TRDJ1; perhaps TRDD3 as D (6 bases). Germline V gives CDR1 TSWWSYY, CDR2 QGS. CDR3 length: 21 residues. V was shortened by 0 bases and J by 1 base, with 27 bases between the two germline ends. The CDR3 sequence is CALGELGIPHGGRKGTDKLIF. In nucleotides, the CDR3 is TGTGCTCTTGGGGAACTGGGGATCCCCCATGGAGGTCGAAAAGGCACCGATAAACTCATCTTT.

This clone was seen only a few times. Given a far larger clone just one base away, this is likely a sequencing read error. The same CDR3 can be traced to other DNA sequences in this sample. V gene TRDV1 combines with J gene TRDJ1; 8 nucleotides match TRDD3. The CDR3 consists of 24 residues. CDR1 TSWWSYY and CDR2 QGS come from the germline V gene. The CDR3 region has the DNA TGTGCTCTTGGGGAACTTCTAATTTTTCCGCTGCCACGGTGGGATACGCCCCACACCGATAAGCTCATCTTT. This encodes CALGELLIFPLPRWDTPHTDKLIF.

This clone was counted between two and nine times. With only one base between it and a far larger clone, this is likely a read error. Different DNA sequences within this sample yield the same CDR3. This rearrangement joins TRDV1 to TRDJ1, with a weak D call TRDD3 (5 bases). V was shortened by 4 bases and J by 5 bases, with 32 bases between the two germline ends. CDR3 length equals 20 residues. Germline CDR1 is TSWWSYY and CDR2 is QGS. CDR3 nucleotides: TGTGCTCTTGGGGGAACGCGGTTATTAGGGGGCACCCGGGGAGCAGATAAACTCATCTTT. It specifies CALGGTRLLGGTRGADKLIF.

On this clone itself: TCRdb assigns this DNA the protein of a much larger clone, which departs from its translation at residue 19; this likely reflects a read error, and the protein shown comes from translating the DNA. The CDR3 nucleotides are TGTGCTCTTGGGGAAGACTGGCCTTCCTACGCTCGAGTACTGGGGGATAAAAATTTGCCTAAACTCATCTTT. Translating it yields CALGEDWPSYARVLGDKNLPKLIF. V usage is TRDV1 and J usage is TRDJ1; TRDD3 agrees at 11 bases. CDR1 is TSWWSYY and CDR2 is QGS in the germline V gene. The CDR3 runs 24 residues. V trimming: 2 bases; J trimming: 7 bases; junction bases outside the gene matches: 33.

The sample holds a few counts of this clone. This sequence is one base from a far larger clone and is likely a read error. Other nucleotide sequences in the sample specify the same CDR3. CDR3 in amino acids: CACDTLGGSKLIF. The CDR3 DNA reads TGTGCTTGTGACACACTGGGGGGTAGTAAACTCATCTTT. The chain joins TRDV2 to TRDJ1, with TRDD3 identical over 8 bases. The J gene, absent from TCRdb, was called here by matching the DNA to germline. The CDR3 totals 13 residues. CDR1 is GEAIGNYY and CDR2 is EKD in the germline V gene.

Many counts were recorded for this clone. TCRdb attributes to this sequence the protein of a much larger clone, which differs from the DNA translation at residue 10; a read error is likely, and the protein displayed is translated from the DNA. The chain employs TRDV1 and TRDJ1; D gene unclear. With 3 bases removed from V and 0 bases from J, the gap between germline ends came to 14 bases. The CDR3 has 16 residues. Germline V CDR1 and CDR2: TSWWSYY, QGS. CDR3 amino acids: CALGDPLTGHTDKLIF. The DNA of the CDR3 is TGTGCTCTTGGGGACCCATTAACCGGGCACACCGATAAACTCATCTTT.

Comment on this clone: A read error likely explains this, since a far larger clone differs by one base. Other DNA sequences from this sample encode an identical CDR3 as well. This chain connects TRDV1 to TRDJ1; TRDD3 aligns across 9 bases. The CDR3 loop spans 21 amino acids. The V gene's germline CDR1 is TSWWSYY and CDR2 QGS. CDR3 region: CALGEKWPSLFWGYGSDKLIF. In nucleotides, the CDR3 is TGCGCTCTTGGGGAAAAATGGCCGAGTCTATTCTGGGGATACGGGTCCGATAAACTCATCTTT.

This clone showed up many times. This sample also contains other DNA sequences that code for the same CDR3. The chain recombines TRDV1 with TRDJ1; 10 bases line up with TRDD3. V trimming: 2 bases; J trimming: 1 base; junction bases outside the gene matches: 37. The CDR3 contains 27 residues. Germline CDR1 and CDR2: TSWWSYY and QGS. CDR3 protein: CALGEFCHFLRCSLNWGISGGTDKLIF. In DNA, the CDR3 is TGTGCTCTTGGGGAATTCTGCCATTTCCTACGTTGTTCCCTTAACTGGGGGATCTCCGGTGGCACCGATAAACTCATCTTT.